The next 24 T cell receptor beta chains were all read from a single sample in a study of CD8 T cells in ankylosing spondylitis. From the 5' RACE reads, TCRdb called clonotypes with MiXCR, one entry per CDR3 protein. The data contain hundreds of thousands of distinct CDR3 sequences, about 20% of them singletons. Input material: blood, either unsorted or a sorted T cell fraction (not recorded which). The receptors derive from a male donor with ankylosing spondylitis or in good health (not recorded which).

The chain employs TRBV11-2 and TRBJ2-3; 7 bases are a match to TRBD1. J lost 3 bases, V lost 4 bases, and 13 bases had no gene match. This CDR3 comprises 17 residues. CDR1 and CDR2 (germline): SGHAT, FQNNGV. As DNA, the CDR3 is TGTGCCAGCAGCTCCCACATAGGGGGCCGAGAAACAGATACGCAGTATTTT. Protein: CASSSHIGGRETDTQYF.

Only a few counts were recorded for this clonotype. The chain joins TRBV10-2 to TRBJ2-1; perhaps TRBD2 as D (7 bases). Trimming shortened V by 2 bases and J by 9 bases, and 17 bases separated the two germline ends. The CDR3 has 15 amino acids. The V gene's germline CDR1 is WSHSY and CDR2 SAAADI. The CDR3 sequence: CASSEPSRGASEQFF. Here the CDR3 DNA reads TGCGCCAGCAGTGAGCCGAGCCGGGGGGCCAGTGAGCAGTTCTTC.

In its sample, this clonotype was seen a few times. The rearrangement uses TRBV15 and TRBJ2-7; tentative D call: TRBD1 (5 bases). The CDR3 spans 14 residues. V dropped 1 base and J dropped 5 bases, with 12 bases sitting between them. Germline-derived CDR1 and CDR2 are LNHNV and YYDKDF (reference sequence). The chain's CDR3 is CATSRGQGSDEQYF. The CDR3 DNA is TGTGCCACCAGCAGAGGCCAGGGTTCGGACGAGCAGTACTTC. Filled out from reference TRBV15 and TRBJ2-7, the complete variable domain reads DAMVIQNPRYQVTQFGKPVTLSCSQTLNHNVMYWYQQKSSQAPKLLFHYYDKDFNNEADTPDNFQSRRPNTSFCFLDIRSPGLGDTAMYLCATSRGQGSDEQYFGPGTRLTVT.

This clonotype was detected a few times. This rearrangement joins TRBV20-1 to TRBJ1-1; D remains ambiguous. Trimming removed 7 bases from V and 1 base from J, with 22 bases in between. This CDR3 has 16 amino acids. CDR1 and CDR2 (germline): DFQATT, SNEGSKA (reference sequence). The CDR3 region has the DNA TGCAGTGTGGAGTTGGGAGTGCGGGTTCCGAACACTGAAGCTTTCTTT. Amino acid sequence: CSVELGVRVPNTEAFF.

This clonotype was seen a few times. V usage is TRBV5-1 and J usage is TRBJ2-1, with a tentative D call TRBD2 (7 bases). The CDR3 has 17 amino acids. The germline V gene has CDR1 SGHRS and CDR2 YFSETQ. V lost 0 bases and J lost 5, with 18 bases in between. CDR3 in DNA: TGCGCCAGCAGCTTGGGAGGACGCGGGGGCCCTCACAATGAGCAGTTCTTC. Protein product: CASSLGGRGGPHNEQFF.

V usage is TRBV29-1 and J usage is TRBJ2-2; D gene unclear. V lost 3 bases, J lost 5 bases, and 10 bases lay in between. The CDR3 runs to 13 residues. Germline values: CDR1 SQVTM, CDR2 ANQGSEA. The CDR3 nucleotides read TGCAGCGTTGATAGTTACGAAACCGGGGAGCTGTTTTTT. Encoded protein: CSVDSYETGELFF.

The V gene is TRBV7-9, the J gene TRBJ2-1; 8 nucleotides line up with TRBD2. V lost 5 bases and J lost 8; bases outside the gene matches: 14. The length of the CDR3 is 16 residues. Germline V lookup: CDR1 SEHNR, CDR2 FQNEAQ (reference sequence). The CDR3 bases are TGTGCCAGCAGCCGCTGGGGGAGCGGGGGCCTCGATGAGCAGTTCTTC. This translates into CASSRWGSGGLDEQFF.

The V and J genes are TRBV6-5 and TRBJ2-3; no definite D call. CDR1 and CDR2 (germline): MNHEY, SVGAGI. This CDR3 has 14 amino acids. Trimming took 3 bases from V and 4 from J, leaving 11 bases between them. The CDR3 is CASSYAGYADTQYF. The CDR3 nucleotides read TGTGCCAGCAGTTATGCTGGGTACGCAGATACGCAGTATTTT.

CDR3 protein: CSARDFGSGYNEQFF. In DNA form, the CDR3 reads TGCAGTGCTAGAGATTTTGGATCGGGATACAATGAGCAGTTCTTC. The rearrangement links TRBV20-1 to TRBJ2-1; perhaps TRBD2 as D (5 bases). Trimming shortened V by 0 bases and J by 4 bases, and 13 bases separated the two germline ends. The CDR3 is 15 residues long. Germline CDR1 reads DFQATT; CDR2 reads SNEGSKA (reference sequence).

Only a few counts were recorded for this clonotype. V is TRBV7-2 and J is TRBJ2-3; TRBD2 agrees at 8 bases. The CDR3 length is 16 residues. V gave up 6 bases and J gave up 0 bases; unmatched junction bases: 8. Germline V gives CDR1 SGHTA, CDR2 FQGNSA. CDR3 nucleotides: TGTGCCAGCAGTGGAACAGCGGGGGAGAGCACAGATACGCAGTATTTT. Protein sequence: CASSGTAGESTDTQYF.

This clonotype was seen more than once but under ten times. The genes are TRBV9 and TRBJ2-1; TRBD1 is a possible D gene (6 bases). V lost 0 bases to trimming and J lost 7 bases, with 20 bases between them. This CDR3 region has 17 residues. The germline V gene has CDR1 SGDLS and CDR2 YYNGEE. CDR3 sequence reads: CASSVGGGTAGANEQFF. CDR3 nucleotide sequence: TGTGCCAGCAGCGTAGGTGGGGGCACGGCAGGGGCAAATGAGCAGTTCTTC.

This clonotype was detected a few times. This chain joins TRBV28 and TRBJ2-3; D perhaps matches TRBD1 (5 bases). Germline V gene lookup returns CDR1 MDHEN and CDR2 SYDVKM. This CDR3 is built from 15 residues. Trimming left V 1 base short and J 2 bases short, with 10 bases between. As DNA, the CDR3 is TGTGCCAGCAGTTTATCTGGGGCTACCACAGATACGCAGTATTTT. Its translation: CASSLSGATTDTQYF.

This chain connects TRBV12-3 or TRBV12-4 to TRBJ2-3; D not resolved. V shed 5 bases and J shed 5 bases, with 5 bases lying between them. The CDR3 is 11 residues long. In nucleotides, the CDR3 is TGTGCCAGCAGTGCTCAAGATACGCAGTATTTT. This encodes CASSAQDTQYF.

The chain recombines TRBV5-1 with TRBJ2-1, with TRBD1 matching 7 bases. The germline V gene has CDR1 SGHRS and CDR2 YFSETQ. The CDR3 is 12 amino acids. Trimming cost V 1 base and J 13 bases; bases outside gene matches: 5. CDR3 in amino acids: CASSLTGVLQFF. In DNA, the CDR3 is TGCGCCAGCAGCTTGACAGGGGTCCTTCAGTTCTTC.

This clonotype was detected once. This sequence joins TRBV4-1 and TRBJ2-2; TRBD2 matches 8 bases. Germline lookup yields CDR1 MGHRA and CDR2 YSYEKL. The J segment lost 4 bases and the V segment lost 4 bases, leaving 8 bases of the junction unmatched. CDR3 length: 16 residues. This chain's CDR3 is CASSPRAGGSTGELFF. The DNA of the CDR3 is TGCGCCAGCAGCCCGCGGGCGGGGGGATCCACCGGGGAGCTGTTTTTT.

The table lists this clonotype with a few counts. This chain connects TRBV4-1 to TRBJ2-1; 9 nucleotides agree with TRBD1. The CDR3 totals 15 residues. J gave up 8 bases and V 1 base, and 6 bases lay outside the gene matches. Germline values: CDR1 MGHRA, CDR2 YSYEKL. CDR3 DNA: TGCGCCAGCAGCCAAGTGACAGGGGGGGTCCATGAGCAGTTCTTC. Translated, it gives CASSQVTGGVHEQFF.

In this sample, this clonotype turned up a few times. J is TRBJ1-4 and V is TRBV12-3 or TRBV12-4; unclear D gene. The CDR3 is made up of 15 amino acids. Trimming left V 4 bases short and J 2 bases short, with 11 bases between. The CDR3 bases are TGTGCCAGCAGTTCGGTGGGGTTCACTAATGAAAAACTGTTTTTT. Amino acid sequence: CASSSVGFTNEKLFF.

This clonotype has just a few counts. The chain couples TRBV10-2 to TRBJ2-2; 13 bases are shared with TRBD2. V lost 5 bases and J lost 4; bases outside the gene matches: 4. Germline lookup yields CDR1 WSHSY and CDR2 SAAADI. The CDR3 length is 16 residues. The CDR3 sequence: CASSPGLAGVTGELFF. In nucleotides, the CDR3 is TGCGCCAGCAGTCCTGGACTAGCGGGGGTCACCGGGGAGCTGTTTTTT.

The chain couples TRBV4-1 to TRBJ2-2; D call uncertain. Germline CDR1 MGHRA, CDR2 YSYEKL. This CDR3 contains 16 residues. V lost 2 bases to trimming and J lost 5 bases, with 15 bases between them. CDR3 in amino acids: CASSQLQPEGTGELFF. The DNA for the CDR3 is TGCGCCAGCAGCCAACTCCAGCCCGAAGGGACCGGGGAGCTGTTTTTT.

The rearrangement joins TRBV5-6 to TRBJ2-7; D remains ambiguous. Germline assignment: CDR1 SGHDT and CDR2 YYEEEE. V gave up 5 bases and J gave up 3 bases, with 9 bases separating them. The CDR3 sequence is 12 residues long. CDR3 region: CASSYGNYEQYF. The CDR3 nucleotides are TGTGCCAGCAGTTATGGAAACTACGAGCAGTACTTC.

The sample holds a few counts of this clonotype. This chain connects TRBV12-3 or TRBV12-4 to TRBJ2-7; no reliable D call. Trimming shortened V by 5 bases and J by 0 bases, and 14 bases separated the two germline ends. The CDR3 consists of 15 residues. The CDR3 here is CASSPTAAPSYEQYF. The CDR3 coding sequence is TGTGCCAGCAGTCCCACAGCCGCCCCCTCCTACGAGCAGTACTTC.

The rearrangement links TRBV29-1 to TRBJ2-2; TRBD2 matches 7 bases. The germline CDR1 and CDR2 sequences are SQVTM and ANQGSEA. The V segment lost 4 bases and the J segment 5 bases; nucleotides outside the gene matches: 4. This CDR3 has 13 amino acids. The CDR3 nucleotides are TGCAGCGTTGGTTCGGGGGGTACCGGGGAGCTGTTTTTT. Protein sequence: CSVGSGGTGELFF.

In this sample, this clonotype turned up a few times. V usage is TRBV29-1 and J usage is TRBJ2-5, with TRBD2 matching 11 bases. The V and J ends lost 7 bases and 1 base, in that order; junction bases with no gene match: 17. The germline V gene has CDR1 SQVTM and CDR2 ANQGSEA. This CDR3 is built from 18 residues. The CDR3 region is CSATGLAGHGVGQETQYF. The CDR3 DNA reads TGCAGCGCTACCGGACTAGCGGGCCACGGGGTGGGCCAAGAGACCCAGTACTTC.

This clonotype has just a few counts. The rearrangement joins TRBV20-1 to TRBJ2-5; 10 bases are shared with TRBD2. V lost 6 bases and J lost 7; bases outside the gene matches: 11. Germline V gene lookup returns CDR1 DFQATT and CDR2 SNEGSKA (reference sequence). This CDR3 has 14 amino acids. The chain's CDR3 is CSANLAGAGGTQYF. Written as DNA, the CDR3 is TGCAGTGCGAACCTAGCGGGGGCGGGGGGGACCCAGTACTTC.